This T cell receptor (beta chain) comes out of a study of T-cell reconstitution after alpha-beta-depleted transplantation in children. Unique molecular identifiers were incorporated into the prepared TCRbeta library. TCRdb re-derived calls from the PCR reads in MiXCR, one entry per CDR3 protein. This table holds 70,000 to 95,000 distinct CDR3 sequences, 9.5% to 15% found once. V gave up 5 bases and J gave up 6 bases; unmatched junction bases: 7. This CDR3 region has 14 residues. CDR1 and CDR2 (germline): SGHNT, YENEEA. Note on this clonotype: A much larger clone sits a single nucleotide away, making a read error possible.

The chain joins TRBV11-3 to TRBJ2-1, with 7 bases lining up with TRBD1. The sequence was obtained from a human donor who donated a stem cell graft to a child with inherited bone marrow failure. The source material was PBMCs from the stem cell graft donor, sampled from the stem cell graft. The DNA of the CDR3 is TGTGCCAGCAGCCCAGGACAGGCGGGCAATGAGCAGTTCTTC. Amino acid sequence: CASSPGQAGNEQFF. Supplemented by reference TRBV11-3 and TRBJ2-1, the full variable domain reads EAGVVQSPRYKIIEKKQPVAFWCNPISGHNTLYWYLQNLGQGPELLIRYENEEAVDDSQLPKDRFSAERLKGVDSTLKIQPAELGDSAVYLCASSPGQAGNEQFFGPGTRLTVL.